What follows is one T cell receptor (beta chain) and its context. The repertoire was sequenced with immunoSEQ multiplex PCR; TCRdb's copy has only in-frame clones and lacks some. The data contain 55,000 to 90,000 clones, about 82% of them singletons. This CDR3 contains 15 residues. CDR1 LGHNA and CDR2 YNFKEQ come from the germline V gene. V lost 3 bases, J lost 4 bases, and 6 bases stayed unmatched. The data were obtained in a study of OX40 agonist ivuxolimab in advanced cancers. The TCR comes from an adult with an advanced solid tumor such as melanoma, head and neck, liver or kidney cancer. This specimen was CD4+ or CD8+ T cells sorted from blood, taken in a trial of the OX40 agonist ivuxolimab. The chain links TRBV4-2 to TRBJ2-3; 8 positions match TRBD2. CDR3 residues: CASSQTSVNSDTQYF. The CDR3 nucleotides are TGTGCCAGCAGCCAGACTAGCGTCAATTCAGATACGCAGTATTTT.